This T cell receptor beta chain was recovered during a study of identifying expanded T cells in peripheral blood. V lost 3 bases, J lost 1 base, and 3 bases lay in between. The CDR3 length is 12 residues. Germline V CDR1 and CDR2: SGHDN, FVKESK. Some clones are missing from TCRdb's copy, which holds only in-frame ones; the method was immunoSEQ multiplex PCR. Altogether some 65,000 clones are present, around 83% being singletons, with the ten largest covering approximately 19%. The J gene is TRBJ1-2, the V gene TRBV14; D gene ambiguous. Material for sequencing was blood. The TCR was taken from a person between 18 and 70 years old in good health. The CDR3 protein is CASSQNNYGYTF. The CDR3 DNA sequence: TGTGCCAGCAGCCAGAATAACTATGGCTACACCTTC.